This T cell receptor (beta chain) derives from a study of identical twins. cDNA molecules carried unique molecular identifiers, and template switching added a universal primer site. Each CDR3 protein is one row after TCRdb ran MiXCR on the 5' RACE reads. The sample contains hundreds of thousands of distinct CDR3 sequences, approximately 6% of which appear only once. Points from the study as a whole: Out-of-frame beta chain sequences displayed weaker excess sharing between twins.

A remark on this clonotype: Its antigen is unknown.

The CDR3 has 14 amino acids. The germline CDR1 and CDR2 sequences are DFQATT and SNEGSKA (reference sequence). V gave up 6 bases and J gave up 3 bases, with 12 bases separating them. The chain combines TRBV20-1 with TRBJ1-6, with D uncertain. The receptor's source is a man aged 18 to 29 in good health. Sample: naive T cells sorted from blood. CDR3 protein: CSAMGIVYNSPLHF. The CDR3 DNA sequence: TGCAGTGCGATGGGGATCGTCTATAATTCACCCCTCCACTTT.